The clone carrying this TCR beta chain was seen repeatedly, ten times or more. Its antigen is still unknown. This entry belongs to a study of spatial heterogeneity in lung cancer. General observations from the study: Expanded tumor TCRs that were ubiquitous appeared in blood more at resection than follow-up.

Each CDR3 protein is one row after TCRdb ran MiXCR on the 5' RACE reads. The sample has 40,000 to 55,000 distinct CDR3 sequences, 6.8% seen once. The CDR3 is 14 amino acids. The germline V gene encodes CDR1 LGHNT and CDR2 FRNRAP. Trimming took off 4 bases at V and 7 bases at J, with 14 bases between the two ends. Sample time point: sample taken at primary tumor resection. Donors were around 70 untreated early-stage non-small cell lung cancer patients. Unsorted whole RNA from tumor, nontumor lung or frozen PBMC underwent sequencing. This clonotype originated in a female donor with early-stage non-small cell lung cancer. Sample: PBMCs, taken at surgery. The chain uses TRBV12-5 and TRBJ2-4, with D perhaps matching TRBD1 (5 bases). The CDR3 coding sequence is TGTGCTAGTGGTTCCGGCCGGACAACCAACATTCAGTACTTC. Residues: CASGSGRTTNIQYF.